The present TCR beta chain was sequenced within a study of molecular identifiers for immune sequencing clone quantification. The overall study: Naive CD8 cell RNA, from roughly 20,000 or 100,000 cells, was split five ways in replicates, with four sequenced. General study findings and limits: Effector cells had over 99% of their molecules in clones above 20 RNA copies, while naive cells had under 1%.

A remark on this clonotype: Antigen specificity is unknown. At one end, the junction sequence differs from germline, possibly due to a read error.

The germline V gene has CDR1 MNHEY and CDR2 SVGEGT. This CDR3 is built from 17 residues. Investigators produced naive CD8 libraries from about 19,000 to 1,100,000 sorted cells, drawing on 10%, 30% or 50% RNA. Previously described methods and listed TCR primers were used for bulk TCR libraries. TCRdb reprocessed the PCR reads with MiXCR, giving one entry per CDR3 protein. The repertoire has nearly 55,000 distinct CDR3 sequences, approximately 34% of them found once; the top ten carry 3% to 4.5%. This TCR derives from a human donor in good health. Some libraries in this study had Jurkat cell RNA spiked in. Sequencing was performed on naive CD8+ T cells from blood, with Jurkat cell RNA spiked in. Subset described: FACS-sorted CD8+CD4-CCR7+CD45RA+ naive T cells. J is TRBJ2-3 and V is TRBV6-2 or TRBV6-3; D gene unclear. CDR3 sequence: CASSYPGPKSPTDTQNF. The CDR3 nucleotides read TGTGCCAGCAGTTACCCCGGACCTAAATCCCCCACAGATACGCAGAATTTT.